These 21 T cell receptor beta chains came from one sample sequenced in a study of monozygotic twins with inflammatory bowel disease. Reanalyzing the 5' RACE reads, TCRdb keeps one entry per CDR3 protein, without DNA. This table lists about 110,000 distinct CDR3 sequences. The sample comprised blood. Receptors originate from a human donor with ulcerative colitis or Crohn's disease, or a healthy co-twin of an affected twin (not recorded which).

The CDR3 loop is CASRPPSAHEQYF. This chain joins TRBV7-2 and TRBJ2-7; the D call from TCRdb, TRBD1, cannot be confirmed without DNA. CDR3 length: 13 amino acids. Germline V gene sequence: CDR1 SGHTA, CDR2 FQGNSA. The whole variable domain, remainder taken from reference TRBV7-2 and TRBJ2-7, is GAGVSQSPSNKVTEKGKDVELRCDPISGHTALYWYRQSLGQGLEFLIYFQGNSAPDKSGLPSDRFSAERTGGSVSTLTIQRTQQEDSAVYLCASRPPSAHEQYFGPGTRLTVT.

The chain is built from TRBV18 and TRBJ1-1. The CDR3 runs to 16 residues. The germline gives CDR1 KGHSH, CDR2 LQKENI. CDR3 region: CASSPGLGNMDTEAFF.

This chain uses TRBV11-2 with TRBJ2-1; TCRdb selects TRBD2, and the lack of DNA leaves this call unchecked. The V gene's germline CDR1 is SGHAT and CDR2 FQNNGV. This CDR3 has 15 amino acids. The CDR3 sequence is CASSRGASSYNEQFF. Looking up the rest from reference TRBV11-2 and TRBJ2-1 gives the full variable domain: EAGVAQSPRYKIIEKRQSVAFWCNPISGHATLYWYQQILGQGPKLLIQFQNNGVVDDSQLPKDRFSAERLKGVDSTLKIQPAKLEDSAVYLCASSRGASSYNEQFFGPGTRLTVL.

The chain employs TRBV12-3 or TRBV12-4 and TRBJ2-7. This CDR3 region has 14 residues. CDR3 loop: CASSPIRDSYEQYF.

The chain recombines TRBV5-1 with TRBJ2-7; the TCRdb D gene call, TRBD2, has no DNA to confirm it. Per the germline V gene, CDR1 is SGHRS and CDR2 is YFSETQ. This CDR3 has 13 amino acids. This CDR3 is CASRVQVSYEQYF.

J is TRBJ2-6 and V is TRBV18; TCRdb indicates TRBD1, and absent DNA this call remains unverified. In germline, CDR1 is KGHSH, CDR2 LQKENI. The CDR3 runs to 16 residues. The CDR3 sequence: CASSPGRGSGANVLTF.

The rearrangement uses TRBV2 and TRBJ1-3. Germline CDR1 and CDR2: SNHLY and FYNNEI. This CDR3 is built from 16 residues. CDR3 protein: CASSEVGRSSGNTIYF. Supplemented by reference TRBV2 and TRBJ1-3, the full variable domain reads EPEVTQTPSHQVTQMGQEVILRCVPISNHLYFYWYRQILGQKVEFLVSFYNNEISEKSEIFDDQFSVERPDGSNFTLKIRSTKLEDSAMYFCASSEVGRSSGNTIYFGEGSWLTVV.

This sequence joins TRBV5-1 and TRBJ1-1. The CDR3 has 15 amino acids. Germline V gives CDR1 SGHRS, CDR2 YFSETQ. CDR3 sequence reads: CASSLERGRNTEAFF.

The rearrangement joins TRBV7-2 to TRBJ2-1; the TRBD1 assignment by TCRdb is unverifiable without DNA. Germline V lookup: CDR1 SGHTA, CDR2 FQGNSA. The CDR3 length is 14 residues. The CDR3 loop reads CASSRRTEDNEQFF.

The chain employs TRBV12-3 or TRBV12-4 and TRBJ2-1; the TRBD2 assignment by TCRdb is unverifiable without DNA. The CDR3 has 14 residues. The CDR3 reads CASSGLEAGEEQFF.

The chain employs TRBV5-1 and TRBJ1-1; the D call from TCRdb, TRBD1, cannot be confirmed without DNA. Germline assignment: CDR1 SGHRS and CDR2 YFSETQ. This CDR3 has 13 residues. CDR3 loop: CASSKGGQDEAFF.

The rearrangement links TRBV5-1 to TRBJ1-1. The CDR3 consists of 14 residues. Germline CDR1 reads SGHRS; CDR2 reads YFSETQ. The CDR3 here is CASSFIGEATEAFF.

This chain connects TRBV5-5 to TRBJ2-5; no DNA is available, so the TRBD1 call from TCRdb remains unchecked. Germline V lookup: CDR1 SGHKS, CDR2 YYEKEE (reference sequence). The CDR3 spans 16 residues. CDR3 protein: CASSGTGTGGIETQYF.

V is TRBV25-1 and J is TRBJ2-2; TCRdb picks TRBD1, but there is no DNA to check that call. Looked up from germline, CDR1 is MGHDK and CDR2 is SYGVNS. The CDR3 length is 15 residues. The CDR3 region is CASRPTDTYTGELFF.

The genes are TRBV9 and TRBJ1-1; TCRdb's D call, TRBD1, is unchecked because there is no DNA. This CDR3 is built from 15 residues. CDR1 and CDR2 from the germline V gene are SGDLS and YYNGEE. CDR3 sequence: CASSARQGLSTEAFF.

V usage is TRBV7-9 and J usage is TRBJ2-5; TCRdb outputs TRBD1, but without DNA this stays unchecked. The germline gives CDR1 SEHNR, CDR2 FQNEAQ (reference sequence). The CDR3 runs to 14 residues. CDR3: CASSPRDSQETQYF.

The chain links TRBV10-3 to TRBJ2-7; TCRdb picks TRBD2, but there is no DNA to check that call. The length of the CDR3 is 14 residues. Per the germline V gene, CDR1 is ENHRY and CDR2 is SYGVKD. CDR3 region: CAISEAGVGYEQYF.

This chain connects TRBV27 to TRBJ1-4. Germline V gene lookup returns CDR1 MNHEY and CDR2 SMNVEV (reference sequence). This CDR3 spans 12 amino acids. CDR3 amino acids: CASRGVTEKLFF. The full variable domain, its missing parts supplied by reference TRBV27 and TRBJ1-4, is EAQVTQNPRYLITVTGKKLTVTCSQNMNHEYMSWYRQDPGLGLRQIYYSMNVEVTDKGDVPEGYKVSRKEKRNFPLILESPSPNQTSLYFCASRGVTEKLFFGSGTQLSVL.

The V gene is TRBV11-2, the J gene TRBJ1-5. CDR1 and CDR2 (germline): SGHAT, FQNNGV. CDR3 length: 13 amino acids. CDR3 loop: CASSLDQAQPQHF.

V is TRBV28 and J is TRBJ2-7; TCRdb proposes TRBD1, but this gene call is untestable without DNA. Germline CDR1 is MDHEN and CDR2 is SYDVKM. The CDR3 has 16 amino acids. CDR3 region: CASSLSPQTGEYEQYF.

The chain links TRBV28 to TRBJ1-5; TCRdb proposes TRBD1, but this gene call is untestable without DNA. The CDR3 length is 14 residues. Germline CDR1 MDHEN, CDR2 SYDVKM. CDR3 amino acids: CASSLGGINQPQHF.